Reported below is one T cell receptor (beta chain). Which cohort a participant joined came from the clinical history participants gave. Trimming left V 1 base short and J 0 bases short, with 4 bases between. The CDR3 sequence is 13 residues long. In the original workflow: Counts of nucleated cells, estimated from reference gene primer amplification, were obtained. TCRdb's copy holds only in-frame clones and misses some; the assay was immunoSEQ multiplex PCR. From that table come the V and J calls and clone size; the DNA was used to work out D and trimming. The sample has a few hundred thousand clones; 70% to 90% are singletons. The sample belongs to a study of blood T cell repertoires in COVID-19.

The source is a woman between 45 and 60 years old who had recovered from COVID-19. This rearrangement joins TRBV12-3 or TRBV12-4 to TRBJ2-7, with no clear D. Source material: PBMCs or T cells enriched from blood (not recorded which). Here the CDR3 reads CASSLDNSYEQYF. The CDR3 DNA reads TGTGCCAGCAGTTTAGACAACTCCTACGAGCAGTACTTC.